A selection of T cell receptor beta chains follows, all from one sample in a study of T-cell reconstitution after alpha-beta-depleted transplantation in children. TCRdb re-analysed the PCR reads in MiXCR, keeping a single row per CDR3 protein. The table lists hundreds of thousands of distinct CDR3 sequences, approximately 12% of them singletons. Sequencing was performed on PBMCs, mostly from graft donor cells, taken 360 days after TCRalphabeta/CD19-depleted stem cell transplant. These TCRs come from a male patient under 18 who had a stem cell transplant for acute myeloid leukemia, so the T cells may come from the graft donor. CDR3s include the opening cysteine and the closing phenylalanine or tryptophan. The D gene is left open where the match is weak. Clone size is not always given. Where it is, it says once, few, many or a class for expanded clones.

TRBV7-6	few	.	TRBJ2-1	TGTGCCAGCAGCTTTGGACAGAACCTCGACAATGAGCAGTTCTTC	CASSFGQNLDNEQFF
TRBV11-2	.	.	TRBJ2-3	TGTGCCAGCAGCTTAGAGGTCACCTCATCTCCCACAGATACGCAGTATTTT	CASSLEVTSSPTDTQYF
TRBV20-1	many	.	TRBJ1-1	TGCAGTGCTAGAGGGATGACGGCGAACACTGAAGCTTTCTTT	CSARGMTANTEAFF
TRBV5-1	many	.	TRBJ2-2	TGCGCCAGCCGAGGGGGGGTCTACGACTTTACCGGGGAGCTGTTTTTT	CASRGGVYDFTGELFF
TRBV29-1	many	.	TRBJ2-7	TGCAGCGTTGGTCATCCCTCCTACGAGCAGTACTTC	CSVGHPSYEQYF
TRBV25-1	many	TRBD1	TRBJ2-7	TGTGCCAGCAGTGAATCGGACAGGGTACACGAGCAGTACTTC	CASSESDRVHEQYF
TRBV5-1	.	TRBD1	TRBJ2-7	TGCGCCAGCAGCCCCACCGGGACAGACTACTACGAGCAGTACTTC	CASSPTGTDYYEQYF
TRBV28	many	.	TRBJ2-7	TGTGCCAGCGAGGGGTTTTTCTACGAGCAGTACTTC	CASEGFFYEQYF
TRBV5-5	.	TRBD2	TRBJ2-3	TGTGCCAGCAGCTTGGCGAACGGGAGGGGGAGGGCAGATACGCAGTATTTT	CASSLANGRGRADTQYF
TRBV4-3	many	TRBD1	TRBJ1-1	TGCGCCAGCAGCCGGACAGGGCAGAACACTGAAGCTTTCTTT	CASSRTGQNTEAFF
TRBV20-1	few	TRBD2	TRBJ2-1	TGCAGTGCCCCGAAGGGCGGGAGGGCCATCCCCTACAATGAGCAGTTCTTC	CSAPKGGRAIPYNEQFF
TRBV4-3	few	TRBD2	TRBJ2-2	TGCGCCAGCAGCCAAGAAGGACTAGCGGGGATTAACACCGGGGAGCTGTTTTTT	CASSQEGLAGINTGELFF
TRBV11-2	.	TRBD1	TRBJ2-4	TGTGCCAGCAGTTTCGACAGGGAAGACATTCAGTACTTC	CASSFDREDIQYF
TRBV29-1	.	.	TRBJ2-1	TGCAGCGTTGATCCCACGGGCCCGAATGAGCAGTTCTTC	CSVDPTGPNEQFF
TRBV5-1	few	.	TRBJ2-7	TGCGCCAGCAGGCTTGCCGGGGACGAGCAGTACTTC	CASRLAGDEQYF
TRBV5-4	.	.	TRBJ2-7	TGTGCCAGCAGCTTGGCCGGTCTAGCCGATCGCTACGAGCAGTACTTC	CASSLAGLADRYEQYF